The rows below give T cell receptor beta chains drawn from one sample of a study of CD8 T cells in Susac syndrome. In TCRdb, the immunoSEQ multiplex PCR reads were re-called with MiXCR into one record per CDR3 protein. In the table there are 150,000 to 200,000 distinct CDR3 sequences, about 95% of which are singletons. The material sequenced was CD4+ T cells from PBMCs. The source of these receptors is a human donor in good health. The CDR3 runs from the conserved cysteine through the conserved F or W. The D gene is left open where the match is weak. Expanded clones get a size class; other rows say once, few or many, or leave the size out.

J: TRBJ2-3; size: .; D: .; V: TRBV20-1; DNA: TGCAGTGCTAGAGAGTCTGCAGATACGCAGTATTTT; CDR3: CSARESADTQYF
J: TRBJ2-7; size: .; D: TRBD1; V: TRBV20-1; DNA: TGCAGTGCTGCAGTTCGGACAGGGAGCTACGAGCAGTACTTC; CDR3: CSAAVRTGSYEQYF
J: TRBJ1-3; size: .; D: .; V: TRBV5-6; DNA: TGTGCCAGCAGCTCCGTCGCTGGAAACACCATATATTTT; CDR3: CASSSVAGNTIYF
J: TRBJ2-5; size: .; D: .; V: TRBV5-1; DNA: TGCGCCAGCAGCTTGGTGGAGGGTTCAGAGACCCAGTACTTC; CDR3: CASSLVEGSETQYF
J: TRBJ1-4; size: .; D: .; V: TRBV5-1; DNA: TGCGCCAGCAGCTCCAGGGTTAAAGATGAAAAACTGTTTTTT; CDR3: CASSSRVKDEKLFF
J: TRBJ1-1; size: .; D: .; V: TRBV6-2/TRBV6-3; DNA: TGTGCCAGCGCCCCTATGCTCACTGAAGCTTTCTTT; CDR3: CASAPMLTEAFF
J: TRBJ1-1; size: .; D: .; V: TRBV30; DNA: TGTGCCTGGAGTATCCCGACCGCTGGGGCTTTCTTT; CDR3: CAWSIPTAGAFF
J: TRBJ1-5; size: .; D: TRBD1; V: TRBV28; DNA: TGTGCCAGCACCGAATTCAGGGGGAATCAGCCCCAGCATTTT; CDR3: CASTEFRGNQPQHF
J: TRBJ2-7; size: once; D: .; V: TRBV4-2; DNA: TGTGCCAGCAGCCAAGATGTGGACAGATTACAGTACTTC; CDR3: CASSQDVDRLQYF
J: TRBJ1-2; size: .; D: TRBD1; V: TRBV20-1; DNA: TGCAGTGCTAGAGATAGGGGACAGGGCCAATATGGCTACACCTTC; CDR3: CSARDRGQGQYGYTF
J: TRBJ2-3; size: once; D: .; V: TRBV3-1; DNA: TGTGCCAGCAGCCAAGTATTAGGAGATACGCAGTATTTT; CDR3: CASSQVLGDTQYF
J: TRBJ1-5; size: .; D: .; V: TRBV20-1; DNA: TGCAGTGCTAGTGCACAGCATAGCAATCAGCCCCAGCATTTT; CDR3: CSASAQHSNQPQHF
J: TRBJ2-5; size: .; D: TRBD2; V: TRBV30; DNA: TGTGCCTGGACCCGACTAGCTTGGCAAGAGACCCAGTACTTC; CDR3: CAWTRLAWQETQYF
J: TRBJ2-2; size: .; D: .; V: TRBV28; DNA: TGTGCCAGCAGTTACAGGGAGGCCGGGGAGCTGTTTTTT; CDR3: CASSYREAGELFF
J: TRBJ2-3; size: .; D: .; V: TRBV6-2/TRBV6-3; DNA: TGTGCCAGCAGTACGCTGACCAACACAGATACGCAGTATTTT; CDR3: CASSTLTNTDTQYF
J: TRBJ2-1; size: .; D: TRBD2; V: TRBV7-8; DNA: TGTGCCAGCAGCTCGATGCGCGGTAGCGGGGGGGCCCTTGAGCAGTTCTTC; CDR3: CASSSMRGSGGALEQFF
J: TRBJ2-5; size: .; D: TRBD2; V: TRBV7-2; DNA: TGTGCCAGCAGCGTGACTAGCGGGGGAGAGACCCAGTACTTC; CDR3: CASSVTSGGETQYF
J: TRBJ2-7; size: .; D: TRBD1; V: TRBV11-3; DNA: TGTGCCAGCAGCCGGGACAGGGGCTCCTACGAGCAGTACTTC; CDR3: CASSRDRGSYEQYF
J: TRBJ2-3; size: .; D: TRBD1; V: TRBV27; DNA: TGTGCCAGCAGTTTATCCAGGGGGAGCACAGATACGCAGTATTTT; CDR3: CASSLSRGSTDTQYF
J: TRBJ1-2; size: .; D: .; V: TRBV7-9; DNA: TGTGCCAGCAGCCCGCGACAGGCCTATGGCTACACCTTC; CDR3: CASSPRQAYGYTF
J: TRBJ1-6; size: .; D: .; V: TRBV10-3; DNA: TGTGCCATCAGTGCCCCAGAGGGACATAATTCACCCCTCCACTTT; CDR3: CAISAPEGHNSPLHF
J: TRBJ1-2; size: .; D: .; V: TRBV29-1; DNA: TGCAGCGTTGGGGACACAGGGATCGGTCTTCGGACCTTC; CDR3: CSVGDTGIGLRTF
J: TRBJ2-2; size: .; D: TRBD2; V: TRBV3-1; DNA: TGTGCCAGCAGCCTCTTAGCGGGGGGGCCAACCGGGGAGCTGTTTTTT; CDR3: CASSLLAGGPTGELFF
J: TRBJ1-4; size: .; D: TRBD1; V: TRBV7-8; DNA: TGTGCCAGCAGGAGATGGGACAGGGCGACTAATGAAAAACTGTTTTTT; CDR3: CASRRWDRATNEKLFF
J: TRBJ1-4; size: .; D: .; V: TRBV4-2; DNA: TGTGCCAGCAGCCAAGATGGGCAGGGAACTGAAAAACTGTTTTTT; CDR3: CASSQDGQGTEKLFF
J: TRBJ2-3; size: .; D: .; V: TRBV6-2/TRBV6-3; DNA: TGTGCCAGCCTGAACCAAGCCTCAGATACGCAGTATTTT; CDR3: CASLNQASDTQYF
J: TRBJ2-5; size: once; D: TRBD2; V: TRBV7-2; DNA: TGTGCCAGCAGCTTAGGGTCTAGCGGGGAGGGGGCCCAGTACTTC; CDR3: CASSLGSSGEGAQYF
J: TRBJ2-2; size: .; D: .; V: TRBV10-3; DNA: TGTGCCATCAGTCCCGTCGGCACCGGGGAGCTGTTTTTT; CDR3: CAISPVGTGELFF
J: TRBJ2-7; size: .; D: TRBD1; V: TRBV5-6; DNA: TGTGCCAGCAGCTTGGTCGGGACAGGGACCTACGAGCAGTACTTC; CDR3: CASSLVGTGTYEQYF
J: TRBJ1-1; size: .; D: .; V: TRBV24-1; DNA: TGTGCCACCAGTGCCCACCAAGGGCCGAACACTGAAGCTTTCTTT; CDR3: CATSAHQGPNTEAFF
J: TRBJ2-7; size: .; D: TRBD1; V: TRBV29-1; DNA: TGCAGCGTTTGGGACAGTATGTACGAGCAGTACTTC; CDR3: CSVWDSMYEQYF